Following are 26 T cell receptor beta chains from one sample sequenced in a study of beta chain features in type 1 diabetes. Study results and caveats: Among patients with Type 1 diabetes, TCRB CDR3s were moderately but significantly shorter in every one of the four CD4+ subsets.

Their antigens are not known. The entirety of the isolated RNA underwent reverse transcription, so expressed TCRB transcripts were sequenced. Profiled with immunoSEQ multiplex PCR; TCRdb holds only in-frame clones, not every one. The repertoire holds hundreds of thousands of clones, with around 15% as singletons. Sequencing input: naive CD4+ T cells from blood. These receptor sequences come from a man aged 30 to 39 with type 1 diabetes.

This sequence joins TRBV2 and TRBJ1-2, with 9 bases fitting TRBD1. This CDR3 has 12 residues. V lost 9 bases, J lost 4 bases, and 3 bases stayed unmatched. Germline V gene lookup returns CDR1 SNHLY and CDR2 FYNNEI. The CDR3 here is CARQGASYGYTF. Written as DNA, the CDR3 is TGTGCCAGACAGGGGGCCAGCTATGGCTACACCTTC.

The chain employs TRBV28 and TRBJ2-3; 8 bases are a match to TRBD2. The CDR3 extends over 15 amino acids. The ends lost 5 bases at V and 5 bases at J; junction bases unmatched: 9. Looked up from germline, CDR1 is MDHEN and CDR2 is SYDVKM. The CDR3 loop is CASSLSGLVRDTQYF. In DNA form, the CDR3 reads TGTGCCAGCAGTCTTTCGGGACTAGTGAGAGATACGCAGTATTTT.

This chain connects TRBV4-2 to TRBJ1-4; D gene unclear. This CDR3 region has 16 residues. V was shortened by 0 bases and J by 0 bases, with 8 bases between the two germline ends. The germline V gene encodes CDR1 LGHNA and CDR2 YNFKEQ. CDR3 bases: TGTGCCAGCAGCCAAGATCGCACATCAACTAATGAAAAACTGTTTTTT. This sequence encodes CASSQDRTSTNEKLFF.

A note on this clone: The sample contains more than one DNA sequence encoding this CDR3. The V call is TRBV18, the J call TRBJ2-7; possible D gene TRBD1, 6 bases. Trimming pared 0 bases from V and 1 base from J, leaving 7 bases between. This CDR3 spans 14 amino acids. Germline CDR1 and CDR2: KGHSH and LQKENI. The CDR3 is CASSPPGQSYEQYF. CDR3 bases: TGTGCCAGCTCACCACCCGGACAGTCCTACGAGCAGTACTTC.

The chain uses TRBV6-5 and TRBJ2-5; possibly TRBD2 for D (5 bases). V lost 0 bases and J 0 bases, leaving 8 bases between the germline ends. The germline V gene encodes CDR1 MNHEY and CDR2 SVGAGI. This CDR3 is built from 15 residues. The DNA for the CDR3 is TGTGCCAGCAGTTACTCGGTAGCGTACCAAGAGACCCAGTACTTC. Its protein product is CASSYSVAYQETQYF.

The chain couples TRBV2 to TRBJ2-3, with 11 bases matching TRBD1. Germline CDR1 is SNHLY and CDR2 is FYNNEI. The V segment lost 6 bases and the J segment 1 base; nucleotides outside the gene matches: 3. This CDR3 region has 15 residues. The CDR3: CASSLGQGGTDTQYF. In DNA, the CDR3 is TGTGCCAGCAGCCTGGGACAGGGGGGCACAGATACGCAGTATTTT.

This chain links TRBV25-1 with TRBJ2-7, with D possibly matching TRBD2 (6 bases). Trimming removed 7 bases from V and 7 bases from J, with 23 bases in between. Germline loops: CDR1 MGHDK, CDR2 SYGVNS. This CDR3 is 15 amino acids long. The CDR3: CASTDTGLASGEQYF. The CDR3 nucleotides are TGTGCCAGCACGGACACGGGACTGGCGTCGGGGGAGCAGTACTTC.

This clone was seen only a few times. V usage is TRBV4-2 and J usage is TRBJ1-1; no definite D call. The CDR3 has 14 residues. V lost 1 base to trimming and J lost 1 base, with 7 bases between them. Germline CDR1 reads LGHNA; CDR2 reads YNFKEQ. The CDR3 sequence: CASSQGYKNTEAFF. The CDR3 DNA is TGTGCCAGCAGCCAAGGTTACAAGAACACTGAAGCTTTCTTT.

This clone was seen a handful of times. This chain joins TRBV18 and TRBJ2-2; 11 bases map to TRBD2. This CDR3 has 16 amino acids. Germline V CDR1 and CDR2: KGHSH, LQKENI. J lost 4 bases, V lost 3 bases, and 4 bases had no gene match. The CDR3 is CASSPLAGGFTGELFF. The DNA for the CDR3 is TGTGCCAGCTCACCCCTAGCGGGAGGCTTCACCGGGGAGCTGTTTTTT.

There are a few counts of this clone. The chain uses TRBV2 and TRBJ2-7, with a possible D match to TRBD2 (6 bases). This CDR3 region has 12 residues. Germline V gene data show CDR1 as SNHLY and CDR2 as FYNNEI. The V end was cut by 4 bases, the J end by 7 bases, with 11 bases between. The CDR3 nucleotides are TGTGCCAGCAGTGTTCATGCGGGAGAGCAGTACTTC. This codes for CASSVHAGEQYF.

The rearrangement uses TRBV5-6 and TRBJ2-5, with D possibly being TRBD1 (5 bases). Looked up from germline, CDR1 is SGHDT and CDR2 is YYEEEE. CDR3 length: 13 amino acids. The V and J ends lost 6 bases and 1 base respectively, with 10 bases between them. DNA for the CDR3: TGTGCCAGCAACAGACAGTCCCAAGAGACCCAGTACTTC. Amino acid sequence: CASNRQSQETQYF.

The chain employs TRBV28 and TRBJ2-1; TRBD2 might be the D (6 bases). The germline V gene has CDR1 MDHEN and CDR2 SYDVKM. CDR3 length: 16 residues. V was clipped by 4 bases and J by 9 bases, with 22 bases between them. The chain's CDR3 is CASSSPSEGQVAEQFF. DNA for the CDR3: TGTGCCAGCAGTTCCCCTTCGGAGGGCCAGGTGGCTGAGCAGTTCTTC.

The CDR3 DNA reads TGTGCCATCGGGACAGGGGACTACGAGCAGTACTTC. It yields the protein CAIGTGDYEQYF. The chain is built from TRBV10-3 and TRBJ2-7; TRBD1 matches 10 bases. Germline V gene lookup returns CDR1 ENHRY and CDR2 SYGVKD. The CDR3 extends over 12 amino acids. With V trimmed by 8 bases and J by 3 bases, 1 base remained unmatched.

The chain employs TRBV14 and TRBJ2-1; maybe TRBD1 (5 bases). CDR3 length equals 13 residues. Trimming pared 3 bases from V and 12 bases from J, leaving 15 bases between. Germline assignment: CDR1 SGHDN and CDR2 FVKESK. CDR3 DNA sequence: TGTGCCAGCAGCCACTTAAGAGAAACAGGGCAGTTCTTC. Its protein is CASSHLRETGQFF.

This clone was seen more than once but under ten times. The chain combines TRBV7-9 with TRBJ2-7; 9 bases align to TRBD2. Per germline, CDR1 SEHNR and CDR2 FQNEAQ (reference sequence). Unmatched junction bases numbered 6, after V lost 6 bases and J lost 6 bases. The CDR3 contains 13 residues. CDR3: CASSSGTSPEQYF. The DNA for the CDR3 is TGTGCCAGCAGTTCAGGGACTAGCCCCGAGCAGTACTTC.

This clone was counted only a few times. The chain couples TRBV5-1 to TRBJ2-4, with 9 bases that match TRBD1. Trimming cost V 6 bases and J 7 bases; bases outside gene matches: 11. The CDR3 has 15 residues. In germline, CDR1 is SGHRS, CDR2 YFSETQ. The CDR3 nucleotides read TGCGCCAGCAACGTGGGACAGGGAAGATGGAACATTCAGTACTTC. Protein: CASNVGQGRWNIQYF.

The CDR3 loop reads CASSDSMNTEAFF. The DNA of the CDR3 is TGTGCCAGCAGTGATAGCATGAACACTGAAGCTTTCTTT. The chain links TRBV6-4 to TRBJ1-1, with unresolved D. CDR1 and CDR2 from the germline V gene are MRHNA and SNTAGT. Trimming cost V 3 bases and J 0 bases, with 5 bases left between them. CDR3 length: 13 residues.

The chain employs TRBV5-6 and TRBJ1-5; TRBD1 is a possible D gene (6 bases). The V end was cut by 2 bases, the J end by 7 bases, with 19 bases between. The CDR3 extends over 16 amino acids. Germline V gives CDR1 SGHDT, CDR2 YYEEEE. CDR3 nucleotide sequence: TGTGCCAGCAGCTTCAGGGGCCCCCGGGACAAGCAGCCCCAGCATTTT. This translates into CASSFRGPRDKQPQHF.

The table lists this clone with a few counts. The chain has TRBV6-6 and TRBJ2-7; possibly TRBD2 for D (5 bases). The CDR3 length is 14 residues. The germline V gene encodes CDR1 MNHNY and CDR2 SVGAGI (reference sequence). V was shortened by 6 bases and J by 4 bases, with 16 bases between the two germline ends. The CDR3 DNA reads as TGTGCCAGCAGCCGCACCCGAGCGGAATACGAGCAGTACTTC. This translates into CASSRTRAEYEQYF.

This clone was found a few times. The chain carries TRBV5-1 and TRBJ1-1; D may be TRBD1 (5 bases). This CDR3 is built from 14 residues. V lost 0 bases, J lost 5 bases, and 11 bases lay in between. Per the germline V gene, CDR1 is SGHRS and CDR2 is YFSETQ. The CDR3 loop is CASSLDNGGTEAFF. The CDR3, as DNA: TGCGCCAGCAGCTTGGATAACGGGGGTACTGAAGCTTTCTTT. Combining the CDR3 with reference TRBV5-1 and TRBJ1-1 gives the whole variable domain KAGVTQTPRYLIKTRGQQVTLSCSPISGHRSVSWYQQTPGQGLQFLFEYFSETQRNKGNFPGRFSGRQFSNSRSEMNVSTLELGDSALYLCASSLDNGGTEAFFGQGTRLTVV.

This clone was detected only a few times. This chain joins TRBV4-3 and TRBJ2-2; D is perhaps TRBD2 (5 bases). The CDR3 length is 13 residues. Germline values: CDR1 LGHNA, CDR2 YSLEER. Trimming shortened V by 4 bases and J by 3 bases, and 6 bases separated the two germline ends. CDR3 nucleotide sequence: TGCGCCAGCAGCCGAGGGTACACCGGGGAGCTGTTTTTT. Its translation is CASSRGYTGELFF.

Only a few counts were recorded for this clone. The chain links TRBV18 to TRBJ1-2; possibly TRBD1 for D (6 bases). The CDR3 totals 14 residues. CDR1 and CDR2 from the germline V gene are KGHSH and LQKENI. V lost 2 bases, J lost 7 bases, and 14 bases lay in between. Here the CDR3 DNA reads TGTGCCAGCTCACCATCCGCGGGGGCGCTTGGCTACACCTTC. Translating it yields CASSPSAGALGYTF.

Only a few counts were recorded for this clone. This chain uses TRBV11-3 with TRBJ2-7; 9 bases are shared with TRBD2. This CDR3 is 14 amino acids long. V was clipped by 5 bases and J by 0 bases; unmatched bases: 2. The germline CDR1 and CDR2 sequences are SGHNT and YENEEA. The CDR3 loop reads CASSLSGSSYEQYF. In nucleotides, the CDR3 is TGTGCCAGCAGCCTTAGCGGGAGCTCCTACGAGCAGTACTTC.

There are a few counts of this clone. This chain joins TRBV19 and TRBJ1-5, with TRBD1 matching 8 bases. The CDR3 has 12 amino acids. Germline V gives CDR1 LNHDA, CDR2 SQIVND (reference sequence). V shed 7 bases, J shed 6 bases, and the junction held 2 bases outside the gene matches. The CDR3 loop is CASKDRVQPQHF. The CDR3 DNA follows: TGTGCCAGTAAGGACAGGGTTCAGCCCCAGCATTTT.

There are many counts of this clone. The same CDR3 arises from other DNA sequences in this sample as well. The gene calls are TRBV29-1 and TRBJ2-7; 12 positions agree with TRBD2. Germline lookup yields CDR1 SQVTM and CDR2 ANQGSEA. The CDR3 totals 14 residues. Unmatched junction bases numbered 6, after V lost 4 bases and J lost 5 bases. This CDR3 is CSVARLAGDNEQYF. The CDR3 nucleotides are TGCAGCGTTGCGCGACTAGCGGGAGACAACGAGCAGTACTTC.

The rearrangement uses TRBV15 and TRBJ2-7, with 9 positions matching TRBD1. V gave up 3 bases and J gave up 3 bases; unmatched junction bases: 6. There are 15 residues in the CDR3. CDR1 is LNHNV and CDR2 is YYDKDF in the germline V gene (reference sequence). CDR3 bases: TGTGCCACCAGCAGTCGGGGACAGGGCGACTACGAGCAGTACTTC. Protein: CATSSRGQGDYEQYF.